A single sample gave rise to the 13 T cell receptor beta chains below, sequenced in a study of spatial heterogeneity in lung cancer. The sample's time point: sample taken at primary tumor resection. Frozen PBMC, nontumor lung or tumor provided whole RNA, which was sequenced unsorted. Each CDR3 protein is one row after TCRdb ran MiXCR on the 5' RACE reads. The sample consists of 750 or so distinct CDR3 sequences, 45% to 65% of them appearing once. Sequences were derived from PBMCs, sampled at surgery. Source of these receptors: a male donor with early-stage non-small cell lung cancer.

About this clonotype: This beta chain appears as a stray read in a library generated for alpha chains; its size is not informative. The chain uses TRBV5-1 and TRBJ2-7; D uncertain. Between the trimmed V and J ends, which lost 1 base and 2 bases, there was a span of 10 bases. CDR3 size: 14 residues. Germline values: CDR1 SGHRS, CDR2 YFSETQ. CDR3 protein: CASSLILGTYEQYF. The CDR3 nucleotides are TGCGCCAGCAGCTTGATCCTGGGCACCTACGAGCAGTACTTC.

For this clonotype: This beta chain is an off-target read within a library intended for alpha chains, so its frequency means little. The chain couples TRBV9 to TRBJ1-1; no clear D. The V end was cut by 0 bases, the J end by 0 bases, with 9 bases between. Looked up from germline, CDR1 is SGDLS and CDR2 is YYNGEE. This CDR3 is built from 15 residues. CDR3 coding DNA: TGTGCCAGCAGCGTAGCCATTACAATGAACACTGAAGCTTTCTTT. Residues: CASSVAITMNTEAFF.

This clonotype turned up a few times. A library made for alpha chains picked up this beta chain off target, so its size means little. CDR3 nucleotides: TGTGCCAGCAGTCGTGGGGTCTACGAGCAGTACTTC. Translated, it gives CASSRGVYEQYF. The chain carries TRBV6-2 or TRBV6-3 and TRBJ2-7; unclear D gene. V was shortened by 5 bases and J by 3 bases, with 8 bases between the two germline ends. Germline CDR1 reads MNHEY; CDR2 reads SVGEGT. This CDR3 spans 12 amino acids.

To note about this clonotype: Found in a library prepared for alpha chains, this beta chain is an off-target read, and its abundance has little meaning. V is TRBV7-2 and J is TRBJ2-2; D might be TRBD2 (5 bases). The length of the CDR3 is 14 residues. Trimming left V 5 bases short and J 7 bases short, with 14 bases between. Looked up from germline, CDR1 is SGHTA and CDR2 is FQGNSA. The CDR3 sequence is CASSRTDSHGELFF. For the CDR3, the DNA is TGTGCCAGCAGCCGGACTGATTCGCACGGGGAGCTGTTTTTT.

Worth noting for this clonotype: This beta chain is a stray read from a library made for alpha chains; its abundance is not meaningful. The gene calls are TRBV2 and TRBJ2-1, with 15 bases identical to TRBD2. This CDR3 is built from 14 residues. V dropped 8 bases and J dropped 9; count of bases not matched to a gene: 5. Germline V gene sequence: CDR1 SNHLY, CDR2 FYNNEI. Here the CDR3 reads CASRGLAGGIEQFF. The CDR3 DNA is TGTGCCAGCCGCGGACTAGCGGGAGGGATTGAGCAGTTCTTC.

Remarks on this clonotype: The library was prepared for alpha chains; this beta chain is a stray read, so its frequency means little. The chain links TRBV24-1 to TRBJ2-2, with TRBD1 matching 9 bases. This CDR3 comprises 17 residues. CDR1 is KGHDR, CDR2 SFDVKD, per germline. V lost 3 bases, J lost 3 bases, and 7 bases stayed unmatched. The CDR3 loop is CATSDLPGQGYTGELFF. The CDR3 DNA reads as TGTGCCACCAGTGATCTTCCGGGACAGGGTTACACCGGGGAGCTGTTTTTT.

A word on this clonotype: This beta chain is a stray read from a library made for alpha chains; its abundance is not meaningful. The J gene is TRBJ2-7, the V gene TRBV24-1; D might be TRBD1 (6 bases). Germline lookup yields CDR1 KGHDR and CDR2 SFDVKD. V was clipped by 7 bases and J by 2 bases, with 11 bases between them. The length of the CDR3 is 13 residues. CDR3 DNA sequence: TGTGCCACCAGCCCAGGGGAGACCTACGAGCAGTACTTC. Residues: CATSPGETYEQYF.

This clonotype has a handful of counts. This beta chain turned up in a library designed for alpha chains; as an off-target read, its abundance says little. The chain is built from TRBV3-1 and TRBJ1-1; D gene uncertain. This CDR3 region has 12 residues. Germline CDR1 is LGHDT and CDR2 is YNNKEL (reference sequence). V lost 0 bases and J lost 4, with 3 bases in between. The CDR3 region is CASSQDFTEAFF. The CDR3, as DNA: TGTGCCAGCAGCCAAGATTTCACTGAAGCTTTCTTT.

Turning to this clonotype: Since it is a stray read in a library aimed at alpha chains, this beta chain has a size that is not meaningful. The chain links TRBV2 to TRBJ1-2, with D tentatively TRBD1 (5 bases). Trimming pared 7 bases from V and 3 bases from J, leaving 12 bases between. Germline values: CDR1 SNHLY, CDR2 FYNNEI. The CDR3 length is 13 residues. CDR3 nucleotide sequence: TGTGCCAGCATGGGGGGAATCTACTATGGCTACACCTTC. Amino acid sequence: CASMGGIYYGYTF.

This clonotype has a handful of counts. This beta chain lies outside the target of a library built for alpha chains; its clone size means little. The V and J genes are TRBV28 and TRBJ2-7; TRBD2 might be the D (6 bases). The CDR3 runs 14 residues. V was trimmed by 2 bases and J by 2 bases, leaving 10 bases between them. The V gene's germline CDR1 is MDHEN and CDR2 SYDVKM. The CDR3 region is CASSLHPGAYEQYF. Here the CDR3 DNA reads TGTGCCAGCAGTTTACATCCGGGGGCCTACGAGCAGTACTTC.

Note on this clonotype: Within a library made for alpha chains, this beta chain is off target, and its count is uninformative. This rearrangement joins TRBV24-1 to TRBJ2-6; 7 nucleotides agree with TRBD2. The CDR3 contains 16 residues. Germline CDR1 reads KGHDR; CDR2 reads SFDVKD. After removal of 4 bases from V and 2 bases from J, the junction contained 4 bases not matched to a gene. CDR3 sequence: CATSDSGRAGANVLTF. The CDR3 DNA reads TGTGCCACCAGTGACTCGGGGAGGGCTGGGGCCAACGTCCTGACTTTC.

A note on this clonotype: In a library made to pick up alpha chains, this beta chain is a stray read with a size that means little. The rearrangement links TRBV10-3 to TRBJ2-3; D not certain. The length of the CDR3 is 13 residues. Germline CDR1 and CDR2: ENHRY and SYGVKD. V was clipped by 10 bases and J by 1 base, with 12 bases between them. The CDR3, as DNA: TGTGCCACCTCGGGCGATGGCACAGATACGCAGTATTTT. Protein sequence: CATSGDGTDTQYF.

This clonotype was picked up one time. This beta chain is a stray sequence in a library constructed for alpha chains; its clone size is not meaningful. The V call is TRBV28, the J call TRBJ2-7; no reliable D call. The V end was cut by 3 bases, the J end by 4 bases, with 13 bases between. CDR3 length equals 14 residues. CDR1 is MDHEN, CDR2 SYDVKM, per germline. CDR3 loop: CASSFPRKGYEQYF. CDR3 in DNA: TGTGCCAGCAGTTTCCCTAGGAAGGGTTACGAGCAGTACTTC.